The sequence of this T cell receptor (beta chain) was determined in a study of shared clonotypes between healthy human individuals. Sequencing used immunoSEQ multiplex PCR; TCRdb keeps in-frame clones, though not all of them. The sample includes some 2,100,000 clones, 90% to 95% of them seen just once. CD8 cells regarded as naive lacked CD45RO, were positively chosen for CCR7, and omitted terminally differentiated effector memory CD45RA+ cells. Germline CDR1 is SGDLS and CDR2 is YYNGEE. Germline trimming cut 3 bases from V and 8 bases from J; bases unmatched to any gene: 14. The CDR3 has 17 amino acids.

The sequenced sample was naive CD8+ T cells from PBMCs. This sequence joins TRBV9 and TRBJ2-3; 11 bases match TRBD2. The TCR comes from a man younger than 30 in good health. Some clones in this sample may be carry-over from other donors' samples. The CDR3 region is CASSAGLAETTQGTQYF. The CDR3 region has the DNA TGTGCCAGCAGCGCGGGACTAGCGGAAACGACACAGGGTACGCAGTATTTT.